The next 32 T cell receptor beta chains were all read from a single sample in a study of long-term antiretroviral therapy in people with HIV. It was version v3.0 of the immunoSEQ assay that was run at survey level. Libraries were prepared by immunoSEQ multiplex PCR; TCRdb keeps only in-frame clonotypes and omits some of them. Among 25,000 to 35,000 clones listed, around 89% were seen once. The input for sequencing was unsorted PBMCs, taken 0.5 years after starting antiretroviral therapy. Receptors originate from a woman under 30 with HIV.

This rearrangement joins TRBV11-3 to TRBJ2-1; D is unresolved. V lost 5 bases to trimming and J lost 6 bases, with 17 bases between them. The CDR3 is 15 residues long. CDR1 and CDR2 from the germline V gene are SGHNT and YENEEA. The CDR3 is CASSGDGFTANEQFF. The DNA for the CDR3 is TGTGCCAGCAGCGGCGACGGTTTCACAGCCAATGAGCAGTTCTTC.

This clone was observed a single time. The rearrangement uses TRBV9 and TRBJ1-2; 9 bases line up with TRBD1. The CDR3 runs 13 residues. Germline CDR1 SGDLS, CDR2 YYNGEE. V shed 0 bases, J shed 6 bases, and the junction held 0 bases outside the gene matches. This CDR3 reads CASSVGQGDGYTF. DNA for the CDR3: TGTGCCAGCAGCGTAGGACAGGGGGATGGCTACACCTTC.

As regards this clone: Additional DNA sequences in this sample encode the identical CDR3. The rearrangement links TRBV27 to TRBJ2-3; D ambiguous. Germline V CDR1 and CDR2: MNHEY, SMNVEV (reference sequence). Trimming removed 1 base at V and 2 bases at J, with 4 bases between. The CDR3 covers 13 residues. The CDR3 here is CASSLFTTDTQYF. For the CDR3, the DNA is TGTGCCAGCAGTTTATTTACCACAGATACGCAGTATTTT.

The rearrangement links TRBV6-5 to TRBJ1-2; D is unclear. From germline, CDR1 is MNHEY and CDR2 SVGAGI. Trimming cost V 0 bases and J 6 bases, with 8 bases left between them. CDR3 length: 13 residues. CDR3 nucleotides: TGTGCCAGCAGTTACTCGGCATCAGATGGCTACACCTTC. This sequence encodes CASSYSASDGYTF.

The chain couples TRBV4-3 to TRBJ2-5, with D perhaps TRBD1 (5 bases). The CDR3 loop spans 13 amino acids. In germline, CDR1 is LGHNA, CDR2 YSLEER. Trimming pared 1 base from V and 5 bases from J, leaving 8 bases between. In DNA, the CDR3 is TGCGCCAGCAGCCAAGGTTCAGGGGAGACCCAGTACTTC. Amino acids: CASSQGSGETQYF.

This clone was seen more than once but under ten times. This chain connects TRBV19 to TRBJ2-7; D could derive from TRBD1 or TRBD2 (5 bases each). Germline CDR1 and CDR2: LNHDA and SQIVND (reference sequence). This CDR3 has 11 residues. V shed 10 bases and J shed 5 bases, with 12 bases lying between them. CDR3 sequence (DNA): TGTGCCACATCACGGGGCCACGAGCAGTACTTC. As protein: CATSRGHEQYF.

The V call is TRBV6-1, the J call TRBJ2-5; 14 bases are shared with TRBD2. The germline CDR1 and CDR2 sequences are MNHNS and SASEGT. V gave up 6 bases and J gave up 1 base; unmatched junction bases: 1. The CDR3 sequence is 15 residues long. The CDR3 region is CASSGLAGGQETQYF. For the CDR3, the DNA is TGTGCCAGCAGCGGACTAGCGGGAGGCCAAGAGACCCAGTACTTC.

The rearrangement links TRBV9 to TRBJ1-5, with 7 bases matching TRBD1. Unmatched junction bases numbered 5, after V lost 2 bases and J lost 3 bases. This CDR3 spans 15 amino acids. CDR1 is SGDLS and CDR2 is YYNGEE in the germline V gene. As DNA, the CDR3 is TGTGCCAGCAGCGTGGGACAGAATTTCAATCAGCCCCAGCATTTT. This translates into CASSVGQNFNQPQHF.

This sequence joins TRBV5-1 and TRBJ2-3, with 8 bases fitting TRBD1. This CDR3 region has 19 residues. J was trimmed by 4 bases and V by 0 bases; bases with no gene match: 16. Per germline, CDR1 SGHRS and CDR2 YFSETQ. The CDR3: CASSLAVHAGQGTADTQYF. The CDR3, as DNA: TGCGCCAGCAGCTTGGCCGTCCACGCTGGACAGGGTACTGCAGATACGCAGTATTTT.

CDR3 in DNA: TGCGCCAGCAGCCAAGCGGGAGTAGGGGTCTGGGAGCAGTTCTTC. This sequence encodes CASSQAGVGVWEQFF. This chain links TRBV4-3 with TRBJ2-1; D is perhaps TRBD2 (6 bases). CDR3 size: 15 residues. V was cut by 1 base and J by 10 bases, with 17 bases left in between. Germline V gene data show CDR1 as LGHNA and CDR2 as YSLEER.

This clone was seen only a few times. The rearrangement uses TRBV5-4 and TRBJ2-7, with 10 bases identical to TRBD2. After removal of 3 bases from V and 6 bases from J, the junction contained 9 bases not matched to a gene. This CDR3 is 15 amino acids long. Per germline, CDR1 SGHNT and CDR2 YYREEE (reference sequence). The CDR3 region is CASSSRVAGGSEQYF. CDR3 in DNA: TGTGCCAGCAGCTCCCGGGTAGCGGGAGGTAGCGAGCAGTACTTC.

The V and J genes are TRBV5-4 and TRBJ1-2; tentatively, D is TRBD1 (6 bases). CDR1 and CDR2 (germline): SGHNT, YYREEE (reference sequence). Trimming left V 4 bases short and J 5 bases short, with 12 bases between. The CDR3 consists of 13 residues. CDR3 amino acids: CASSLDRKYGYTF. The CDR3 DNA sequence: TGTGCCAGCAGCCTCGACAGGAAGTATGGCTACACCTTC.

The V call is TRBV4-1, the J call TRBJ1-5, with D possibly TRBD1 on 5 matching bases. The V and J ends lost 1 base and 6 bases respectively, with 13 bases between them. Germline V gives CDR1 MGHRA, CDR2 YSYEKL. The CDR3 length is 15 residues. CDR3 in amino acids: CASSQVGASSQPQHF. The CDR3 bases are TGCGCCAGCAGCCAAGTCGGGGCAAGCTCTCAGCCCCAGCATTTT.

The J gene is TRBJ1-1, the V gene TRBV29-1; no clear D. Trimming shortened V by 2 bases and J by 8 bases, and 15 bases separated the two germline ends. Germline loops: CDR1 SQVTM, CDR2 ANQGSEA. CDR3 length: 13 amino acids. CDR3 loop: CSVESKAAREAFF. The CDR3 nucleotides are TGCAGCGTTGAATCTAAGGCAGCTCGAGAAGCTTTCTTT.

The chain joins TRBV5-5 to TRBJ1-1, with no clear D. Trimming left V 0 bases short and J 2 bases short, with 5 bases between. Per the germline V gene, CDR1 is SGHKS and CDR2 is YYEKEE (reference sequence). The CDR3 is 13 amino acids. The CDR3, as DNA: TGTGCCAGCAGCTTGGGGCCCAACACTGAAGCTTTCTTT. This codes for CASSLGPNTEAFF.

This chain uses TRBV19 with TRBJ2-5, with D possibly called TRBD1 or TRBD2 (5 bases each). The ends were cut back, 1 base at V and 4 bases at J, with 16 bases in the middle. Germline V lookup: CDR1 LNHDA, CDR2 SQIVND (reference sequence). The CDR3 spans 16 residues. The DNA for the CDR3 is TGTGCCAGTAGTATAGTCACGGGACGGCGGAGAGAGACCCAGTACTTC. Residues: CASSIVTGRRRETQYF.

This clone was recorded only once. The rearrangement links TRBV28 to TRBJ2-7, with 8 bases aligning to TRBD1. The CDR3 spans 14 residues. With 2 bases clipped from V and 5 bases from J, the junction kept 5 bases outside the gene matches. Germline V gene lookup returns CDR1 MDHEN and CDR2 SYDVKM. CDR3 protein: CASSLPDREDEQYF. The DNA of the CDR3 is TGTGCCAGCAGTTTACCGGACAGGGAGGACGAGCAGTACTTC.

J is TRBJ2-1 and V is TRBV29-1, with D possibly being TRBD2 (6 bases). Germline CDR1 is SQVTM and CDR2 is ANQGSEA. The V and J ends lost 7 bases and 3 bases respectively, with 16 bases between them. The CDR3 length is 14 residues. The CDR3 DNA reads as TGCAGCGCCGCGGGGCGGGTGGGCTACAATGAGCAGTTCTTC. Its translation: CSAAGRVGYNEQFF.

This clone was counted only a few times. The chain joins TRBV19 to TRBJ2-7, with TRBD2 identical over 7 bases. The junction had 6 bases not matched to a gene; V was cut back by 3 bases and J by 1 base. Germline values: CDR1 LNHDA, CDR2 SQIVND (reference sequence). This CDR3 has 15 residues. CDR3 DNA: TGTGCCAGTAGTATGGGCGGGAGTCGGTCCTACGAGCAGTACTTC. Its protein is CASSMGGSRSYEQYF.

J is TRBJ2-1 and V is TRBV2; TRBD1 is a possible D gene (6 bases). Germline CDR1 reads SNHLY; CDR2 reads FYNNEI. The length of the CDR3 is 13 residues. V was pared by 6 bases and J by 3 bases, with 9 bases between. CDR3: CASSTGYYNEQFF. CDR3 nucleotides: TGTGCCAGCAGCACAGGGTACTACAATGAGCAGTTCTTC.

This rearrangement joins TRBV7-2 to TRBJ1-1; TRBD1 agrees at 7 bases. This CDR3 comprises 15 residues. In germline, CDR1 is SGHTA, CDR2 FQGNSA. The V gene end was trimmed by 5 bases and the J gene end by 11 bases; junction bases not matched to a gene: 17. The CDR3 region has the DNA TGTGCCAGCAGCCGCGAGCGGACAGGAATATTTGAGGCTTTCTTT. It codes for CASSRERTGIFEAFF.

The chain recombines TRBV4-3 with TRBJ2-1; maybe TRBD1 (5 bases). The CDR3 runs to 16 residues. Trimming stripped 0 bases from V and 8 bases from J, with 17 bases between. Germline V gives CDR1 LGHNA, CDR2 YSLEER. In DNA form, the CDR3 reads TGCGCCAGCAGCCAAGATCCAGGGCCGATAGGGGATGAGCAGTTCTTC. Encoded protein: CASSQDPGPIGDEQFF.

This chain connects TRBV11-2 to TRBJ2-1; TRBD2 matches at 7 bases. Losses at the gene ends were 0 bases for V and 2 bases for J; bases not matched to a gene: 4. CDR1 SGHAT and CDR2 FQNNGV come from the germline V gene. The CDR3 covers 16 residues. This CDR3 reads CASSLEGLGAYNEQFF. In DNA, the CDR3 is TGTGCCAGCAGCTTAGAAGGACTAGGGGCCTACAATGAGCAGTTCTTC.

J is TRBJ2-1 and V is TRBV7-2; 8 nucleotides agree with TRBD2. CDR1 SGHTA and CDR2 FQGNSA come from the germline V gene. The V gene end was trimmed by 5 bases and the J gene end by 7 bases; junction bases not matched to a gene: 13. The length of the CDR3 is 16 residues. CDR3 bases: TGTGCCAGCAGCCCCCAGAATGCCCTAGCGGGTAATGAGCAGTTCTTC. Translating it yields CASSPQNALAGNEQFF.

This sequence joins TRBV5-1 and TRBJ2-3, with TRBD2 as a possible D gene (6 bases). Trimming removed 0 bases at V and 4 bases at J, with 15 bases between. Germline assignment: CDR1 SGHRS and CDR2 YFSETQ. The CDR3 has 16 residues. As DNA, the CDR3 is TGCGCCAGCAGCTTGGCCAGGAGGGGCTCGGCAGATACGCAGTATTTT. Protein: CASSLARRGSADTQYF.

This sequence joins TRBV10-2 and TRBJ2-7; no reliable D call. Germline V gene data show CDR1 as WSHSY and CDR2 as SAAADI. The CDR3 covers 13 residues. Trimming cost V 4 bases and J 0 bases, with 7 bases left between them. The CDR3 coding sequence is TGCGCCAGCAGTGGGGCGAGCTCCTACGAGCAGTACTTC. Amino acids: CASSGASSYEQYF.

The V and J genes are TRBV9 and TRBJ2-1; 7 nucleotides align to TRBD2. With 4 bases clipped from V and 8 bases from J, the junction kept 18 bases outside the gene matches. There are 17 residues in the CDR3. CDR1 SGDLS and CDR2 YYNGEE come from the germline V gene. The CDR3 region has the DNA TGTGCCAGCAGCCCAACCCTACGGGAGGACCGTTTCCATGAGCAGTTCTTC. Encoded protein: CASSPTLREDRFHEQFF.

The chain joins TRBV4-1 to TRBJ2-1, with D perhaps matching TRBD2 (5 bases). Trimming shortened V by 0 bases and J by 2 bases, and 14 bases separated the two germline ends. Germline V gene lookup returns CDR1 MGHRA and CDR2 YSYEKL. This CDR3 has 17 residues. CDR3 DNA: TGCGCCAGCAGCCAAGATCACCTTAGCGATACCTACAATGAGCAGTTCTTC. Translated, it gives CASSQDHLSDTYNEQFF.

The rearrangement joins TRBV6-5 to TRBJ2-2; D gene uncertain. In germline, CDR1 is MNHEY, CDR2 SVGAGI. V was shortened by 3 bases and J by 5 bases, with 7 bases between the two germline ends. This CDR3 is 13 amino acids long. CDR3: CASSYMGTGELFF. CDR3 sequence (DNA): TGTGCCAGCAGTTATATGGGAACCGGGGAGCTGTTTTTT.

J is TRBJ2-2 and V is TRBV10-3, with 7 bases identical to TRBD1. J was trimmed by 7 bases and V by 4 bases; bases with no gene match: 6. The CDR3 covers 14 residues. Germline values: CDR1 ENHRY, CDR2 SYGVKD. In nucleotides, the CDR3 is TGTGCCATCAGTGGGACAGGTCCCCTCGGGGAGCTGTTTTTT. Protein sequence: CAISGTGPLGELFF.

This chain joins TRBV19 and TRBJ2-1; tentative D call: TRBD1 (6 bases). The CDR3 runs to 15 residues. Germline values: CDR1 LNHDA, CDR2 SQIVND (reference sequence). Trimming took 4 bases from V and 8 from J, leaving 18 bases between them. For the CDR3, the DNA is TGTGCCAGTAGTAATTCAGGGGTAGGTGCCGATGAGCAGTTCTTC. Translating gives CASSNSGVGADEQFF.

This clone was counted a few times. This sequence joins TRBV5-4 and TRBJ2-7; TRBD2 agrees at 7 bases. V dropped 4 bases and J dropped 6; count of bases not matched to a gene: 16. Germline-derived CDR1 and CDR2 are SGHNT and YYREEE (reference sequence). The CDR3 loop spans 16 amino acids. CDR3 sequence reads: CASSAPKGGSYLEQYF. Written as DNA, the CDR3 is TGTGCCAGCAGCGCCCCAAAGGGCGGGAGTTACCTCGAGCAGTACTTC.